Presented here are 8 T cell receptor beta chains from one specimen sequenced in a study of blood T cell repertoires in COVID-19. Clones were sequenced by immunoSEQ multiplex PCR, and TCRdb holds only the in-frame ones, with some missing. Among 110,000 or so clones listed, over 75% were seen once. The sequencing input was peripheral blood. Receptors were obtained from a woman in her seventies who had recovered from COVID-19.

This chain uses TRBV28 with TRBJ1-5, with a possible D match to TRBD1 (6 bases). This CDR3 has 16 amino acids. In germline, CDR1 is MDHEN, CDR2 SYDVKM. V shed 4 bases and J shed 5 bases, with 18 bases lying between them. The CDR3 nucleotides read TGTGCCAGCAGTTCGTCCGGGGGGGGCAATGATCAGCCCCAGCATTTT. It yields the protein CASSSSGGGNDQPQHF.

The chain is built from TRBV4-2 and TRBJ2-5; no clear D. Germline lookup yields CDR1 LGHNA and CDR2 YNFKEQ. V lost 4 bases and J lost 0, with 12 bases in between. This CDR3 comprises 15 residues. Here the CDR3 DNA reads TGTGCCAGCAGCCCCGGTGAGGTCTACCAAGAGACCCAGTACTTC. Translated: CASSPGEVYQETQYF.

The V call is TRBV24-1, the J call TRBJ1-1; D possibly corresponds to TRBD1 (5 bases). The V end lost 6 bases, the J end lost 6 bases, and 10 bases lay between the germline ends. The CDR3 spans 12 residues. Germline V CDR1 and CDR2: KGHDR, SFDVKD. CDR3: CATSRGPAEAFF. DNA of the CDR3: TGTGCCACCAGTAGGGGTCCTGCTGAAGCTTTCTTT.

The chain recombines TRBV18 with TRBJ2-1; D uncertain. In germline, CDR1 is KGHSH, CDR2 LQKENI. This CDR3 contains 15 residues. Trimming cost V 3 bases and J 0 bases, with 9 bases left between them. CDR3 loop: CASSPTRSSYNEQFF. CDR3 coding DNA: TGTGCCAGCTCACCTACGAGGTCCTCCTACAATGAGCAGTTCTTC.

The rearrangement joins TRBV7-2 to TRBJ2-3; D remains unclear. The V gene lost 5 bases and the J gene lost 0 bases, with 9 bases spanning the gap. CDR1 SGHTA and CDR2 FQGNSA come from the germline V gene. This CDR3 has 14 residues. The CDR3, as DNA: TGTGCCAGCAGCCTCTACCAAAGCACAGATACGCAGTATTTT. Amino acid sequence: CASSLYQSTDTQYF.

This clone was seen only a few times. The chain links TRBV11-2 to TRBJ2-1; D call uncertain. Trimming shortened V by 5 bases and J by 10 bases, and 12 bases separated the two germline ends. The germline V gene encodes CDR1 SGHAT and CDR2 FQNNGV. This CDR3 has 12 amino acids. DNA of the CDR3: TGTGCCAGCAGCCCCGCGGAGAAGGAGCAGTTCTTC. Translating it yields CASSPAEKEQFF.

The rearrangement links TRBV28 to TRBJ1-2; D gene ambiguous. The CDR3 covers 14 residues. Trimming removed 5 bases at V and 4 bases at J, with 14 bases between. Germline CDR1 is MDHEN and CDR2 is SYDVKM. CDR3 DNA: TGTGCCAGCAGTAAGACCTCCCGGGGCTATGGCTACACCTTC. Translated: CASSKTSRGYGYTF.

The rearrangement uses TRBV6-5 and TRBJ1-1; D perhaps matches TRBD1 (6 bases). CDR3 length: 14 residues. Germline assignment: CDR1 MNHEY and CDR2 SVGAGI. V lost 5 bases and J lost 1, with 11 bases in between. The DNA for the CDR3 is TGTGCCAGCAGTCCACAGGGAACGAACACTGAAGCTTTCTTT. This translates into CASSPQGTNTEAFF.